This T cell receptor beta chain was recorded in a study of shared clonotypes between healthy human individuals. Study context: Three men and a couple of women, aged 18 to 49, were donors. Study-level findings and limits: Enrolling few donors narrowed the genetic and exposure-history diversity that was represented.

The germline V gene encodes CDR1 MNHNY and CDR2 SVGAGI (reference sequence). V lost 6 bases and J 0 bases, leaving 15 bases between the germline ends. This CDR3 is 16 amino acids long. It was across several immunoSEQ plates that each subset's genomic DNA was evenly split. The input for sorted-subset replicate PCRs was about 210 ng DNA, about 30,000 T cell genomes. TCRdb's table, derived via immunoSEQ multiplex PCR, lists solely in-frame clones and lacks some. The repertoire holds approximately 640,000 clones, with about 90% as singletons. As to this clone: Antigen: not known.

This chain links TRBV6-6 with TRBJ1-5; TRBD1 is a possible D gene (5 bases). Sequenced input: memory CD8+ T cells from PBMCs. Subset here: CD45RO+ cells pooled with CCR7-negative TemRA cells. This receptor was obtained from a man aged 18 to 30 in good health. Some clones in this sample may be carry-over from other donors' samples. The CDR3 coding sequence is TGTGCCAGCAGACCCGAGCTCCAGGGTAGCAATCAGCCCCAGCATTTT. It encodes CASRPELQGSNQPQHF.